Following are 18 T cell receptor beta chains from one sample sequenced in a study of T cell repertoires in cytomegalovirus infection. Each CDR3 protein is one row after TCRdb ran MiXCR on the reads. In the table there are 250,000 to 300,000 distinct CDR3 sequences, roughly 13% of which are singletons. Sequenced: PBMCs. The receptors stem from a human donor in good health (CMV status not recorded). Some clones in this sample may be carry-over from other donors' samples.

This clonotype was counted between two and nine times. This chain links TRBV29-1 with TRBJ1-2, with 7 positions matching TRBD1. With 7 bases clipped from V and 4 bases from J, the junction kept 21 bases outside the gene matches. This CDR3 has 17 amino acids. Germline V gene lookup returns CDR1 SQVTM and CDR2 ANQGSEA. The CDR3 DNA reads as TGCAGCGCCGACCCGGATCGACAGGGCGAAGACGGCTATGGCTACACCTTC. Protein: CSADPDRQGEDGYGYTF. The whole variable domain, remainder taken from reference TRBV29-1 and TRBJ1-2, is SAVISQKPSRDICQRGTSLTIQCQVDSQVTMMFWYRQQPGQSLTLIATANQGSEATYESGFVIDKFPISRPNLTFSTLTVSNMSPEDSSIYLCSADPDRQGEDGYGYTFGSGTRLTVV.

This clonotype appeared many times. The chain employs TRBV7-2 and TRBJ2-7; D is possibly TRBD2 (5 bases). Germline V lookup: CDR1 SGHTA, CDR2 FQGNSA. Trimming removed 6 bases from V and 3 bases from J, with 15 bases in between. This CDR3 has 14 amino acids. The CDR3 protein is CASSPGNTYYEQYF. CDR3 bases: TGTGCCAGCAGTCCCGGGAACACGTACTACGAGCAGTACTTC.

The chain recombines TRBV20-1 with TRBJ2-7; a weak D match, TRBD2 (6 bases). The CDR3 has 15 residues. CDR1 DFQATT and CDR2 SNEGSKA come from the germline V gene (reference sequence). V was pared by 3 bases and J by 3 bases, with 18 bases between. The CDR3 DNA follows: TGCAGTGCTAGTCCTACGCCAGCGGGTGGCTACGAGCAGTACTTC. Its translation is CSASPTPAGGYEQYF.

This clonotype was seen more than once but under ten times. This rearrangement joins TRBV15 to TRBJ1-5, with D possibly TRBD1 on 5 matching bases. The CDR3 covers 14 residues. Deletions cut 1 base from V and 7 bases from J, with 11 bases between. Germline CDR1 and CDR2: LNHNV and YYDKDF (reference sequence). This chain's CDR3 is CATSRAQGGQPQHF. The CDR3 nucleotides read TGTGCCACCAGCAGAGCGCAGGGCGGGCAGCCCCAGCATTTT.

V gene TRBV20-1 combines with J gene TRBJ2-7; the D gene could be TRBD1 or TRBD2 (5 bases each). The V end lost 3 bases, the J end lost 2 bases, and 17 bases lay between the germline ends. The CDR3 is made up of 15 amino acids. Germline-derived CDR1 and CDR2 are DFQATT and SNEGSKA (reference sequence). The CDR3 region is CSASGGEGHAYEQYF. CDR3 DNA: TGCAGTGCTAGTGGGGGTGAGGGCCATGCCTACGAGCAGTACTTC.

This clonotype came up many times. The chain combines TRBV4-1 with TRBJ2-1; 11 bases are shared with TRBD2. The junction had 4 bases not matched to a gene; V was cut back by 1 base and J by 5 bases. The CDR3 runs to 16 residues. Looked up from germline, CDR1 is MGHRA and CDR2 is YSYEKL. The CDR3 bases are TGCGCCAGCAGCCAAGCAACTAGCGGGGGAAACAATGAGCAGTTCTTC. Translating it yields CASSQATSGGNNEQFF.

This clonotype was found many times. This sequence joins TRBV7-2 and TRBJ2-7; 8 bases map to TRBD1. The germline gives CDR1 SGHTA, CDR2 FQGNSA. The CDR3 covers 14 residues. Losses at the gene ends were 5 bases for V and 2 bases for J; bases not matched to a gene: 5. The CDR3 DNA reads TGTGCCAGCAGCCCGGGACAGGTTACCTACGAGCAGTACTTC. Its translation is CASSPGQVTYEQYF.

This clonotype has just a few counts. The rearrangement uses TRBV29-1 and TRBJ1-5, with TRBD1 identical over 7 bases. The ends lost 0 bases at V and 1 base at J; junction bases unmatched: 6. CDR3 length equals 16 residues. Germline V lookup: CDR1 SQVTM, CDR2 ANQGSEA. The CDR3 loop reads CSVEEKQGRSNQPQHF. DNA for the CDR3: TGCAGCGTTGAAGAGAAACAGGGGAGGAGCAATCAGCCCCAGCATTTT.

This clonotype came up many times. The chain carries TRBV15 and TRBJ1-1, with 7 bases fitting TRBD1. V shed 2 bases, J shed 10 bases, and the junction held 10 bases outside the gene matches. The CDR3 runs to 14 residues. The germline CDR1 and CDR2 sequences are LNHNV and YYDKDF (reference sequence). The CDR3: CATSRRTGAPSAFF. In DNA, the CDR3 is TGTGCCACCAGCAGACGAACAGGGGCCCCGTCAGCTTTCTTT.

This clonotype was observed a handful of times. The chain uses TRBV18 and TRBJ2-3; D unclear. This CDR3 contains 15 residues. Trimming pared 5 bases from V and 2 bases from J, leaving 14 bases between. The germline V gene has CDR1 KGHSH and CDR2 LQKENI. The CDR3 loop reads CASSARTDFTDTQYF. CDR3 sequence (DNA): TGTGCCAGCTCAGCCCGGACGGATTTCACAGATACGCAGTATTTT.

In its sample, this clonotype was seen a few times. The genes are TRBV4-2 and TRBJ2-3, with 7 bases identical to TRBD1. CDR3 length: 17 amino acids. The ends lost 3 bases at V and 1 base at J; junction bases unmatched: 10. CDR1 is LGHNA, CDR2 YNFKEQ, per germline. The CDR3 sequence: CASSHLDREEGTDTQYF. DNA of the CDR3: TGTGCCAGCAGCCACCTAGACAGGGAAGAGGGCACAGATACGCAGTATTTT.

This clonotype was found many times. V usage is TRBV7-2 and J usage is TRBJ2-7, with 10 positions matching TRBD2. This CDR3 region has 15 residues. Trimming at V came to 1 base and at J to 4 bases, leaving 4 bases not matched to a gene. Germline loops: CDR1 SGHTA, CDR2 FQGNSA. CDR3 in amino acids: CASSLEAGGAYEQYF. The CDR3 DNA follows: TGTGCCAGCAGCTTAGAAGCGGGAGGGGCTTACGAGCAGTACTTC.

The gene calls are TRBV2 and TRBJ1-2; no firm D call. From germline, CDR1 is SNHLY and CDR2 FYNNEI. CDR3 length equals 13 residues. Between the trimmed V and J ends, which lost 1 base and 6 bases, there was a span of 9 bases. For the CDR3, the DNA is TGTGCCAGCAGTGAAGGGGAGAGAGATGGCTACACCTTC. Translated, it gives CASSEGERDGYTF.

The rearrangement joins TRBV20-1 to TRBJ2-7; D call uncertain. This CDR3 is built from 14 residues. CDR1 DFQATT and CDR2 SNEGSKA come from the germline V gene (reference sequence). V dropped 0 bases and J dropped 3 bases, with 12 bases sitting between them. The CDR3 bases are TGCAGTGCTAGAGAGGGATCGGTGTTCTACGAGCAGTACTTC. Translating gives CSAREGSVFYEQYF.

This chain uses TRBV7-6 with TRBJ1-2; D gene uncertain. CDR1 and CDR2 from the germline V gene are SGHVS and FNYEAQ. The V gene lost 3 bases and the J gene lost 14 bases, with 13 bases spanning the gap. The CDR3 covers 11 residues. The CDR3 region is CASSFGADRTF. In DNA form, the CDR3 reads TGTGCCAGCAGCTTCGGAGCGGACCGGACCTTC.

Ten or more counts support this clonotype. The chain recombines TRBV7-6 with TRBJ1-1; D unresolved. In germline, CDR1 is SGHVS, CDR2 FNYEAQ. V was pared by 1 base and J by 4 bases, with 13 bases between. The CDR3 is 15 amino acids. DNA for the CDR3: TGTGCCAGCAGCTTAGTTTCCATACCGGCCACTGAAGCTTTCTTT. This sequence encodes CASSLVSIPATEAFF.

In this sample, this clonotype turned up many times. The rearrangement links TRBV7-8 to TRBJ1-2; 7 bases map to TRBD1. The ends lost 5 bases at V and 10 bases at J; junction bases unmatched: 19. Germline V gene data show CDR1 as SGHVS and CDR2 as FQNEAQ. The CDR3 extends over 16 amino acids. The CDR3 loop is CASSPSTGTAFFDYTF. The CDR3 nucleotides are TGTGCCAGCAGCCCGTCTACCGGGACAGCTTTCTTCGACTACACCTTC.

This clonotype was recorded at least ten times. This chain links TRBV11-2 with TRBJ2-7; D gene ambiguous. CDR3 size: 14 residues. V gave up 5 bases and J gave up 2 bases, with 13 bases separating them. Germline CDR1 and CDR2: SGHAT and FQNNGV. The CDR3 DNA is TGTGCCAGCAGCCCCATCCGCGCTCCCTACGAGCAGTACTTC. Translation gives CASSPIRAPYEQYF. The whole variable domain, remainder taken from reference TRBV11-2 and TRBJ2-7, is EAGVAQSPRYKIIEKRQSVAFWCNPISGHATLYWYQQILGQGPKLLIQFQNNGVVDDSQLPKDRFSAERLKGVDSTLKIQPAKLEDSAVYLCASSPIRAPYEQYFGPGTRLTVT.